Sequencing of this TCR beta chain was carried out in a study of shared clonotypes between healthy human individuals. At the level of the study: The plates for each donor numbered three CD4 naive, three CD4 memory, two CD8 naive and one CD8 memory. Study-level findings and limits: Larger estimated richness was generally seen in naive subsets than in memory subsets.

The authors loaded about 200 ng DNA, 27,000 or so T cell genomes, into sorted-subset replicate PCRs. Using immunoSEQ multiplex PCR, the repertoire was profiled, and TCRdb retains in-frame clones only, with some absent. The sample has around 600,000 clones, roughly 98% seen once. The CDR3 consists of 15 residues. J was trimmed by 3 bases and V by 2 bases; bases with no gene match: 7. Germline values: CDR1 SGDLS, CDR2 YYNGEE. CD45RO-negative cells were positively selected for CCR7, leaving out terminally differentiated effector memory CD45RA+ cells. Concerning this clone itself: The antigen is unknown.

Sequenced sample: naive CD8+ T cells sorted from blood. The TCR was taken from a man aged 25 to 40 in good health. V is TRBV9 and J is TRBJ2-7; TRBD2 agrees at 8 bases. As DNA, the CDR3 is TGTGCCAGCAGCGTGGGTTCGGGAGGGCGCTACGAGCAGTACTTC. It is translated as CASSVGSGGRYEQYF.